Each of the 14 T cell receptor beta chains below was sequenced from the same sample in a study of T cell repertoires in cytomegalovirus infection. These TCRs are of unknown antigen specificity. From the reads, TCRdb called clonotypes with MiXCR, one entry per CDR3 protein. The profile covers some 46,000 distinct CDR3 sequences, with roughly 19% appearing a single time and about 55% taken by the ten largest. The specimen was CD8+ T cells from cultured PBMCs, collected from culture after CMV antigen stimulation. These receptors were collected from a human donor in good health (CMV status not recorded). Some clones in this sample may be carry-over from other donors' samples.

CDR3 DNA: TGTGCCAGCACCCTAGGGACAGGGGGTTACGAGCAGTACTTC. Amino acids: CASTLGTGGYEQYF. The rearrangement joins TRBV12-3 or TRBV12-4 to TRBJ2-7; 11 nucleotides align to TRBD1. V was clipped by 7 bases and J by 4 bases; unmatched bases: 6. The CDR3 totals 14 residues.

This chain joins TRBV9 and TRBJ2-5; no definite D call. Germline V CDR1 and CDR2: SGDLS, YYNGEE. The CDR3 has 12 amino acids. V was trimmed by 4 bases and J by 0 bases, leaving 4 bases between them. CDR3 coding DNA: TGTGCCAGCAGCCCAAACCAAGAGACCCAGTACTTC. Translation: CASSPNQETQYF.

This chain uses TRBV6-1 with TRBJ2-7, with 9 bases that match TRBD1. Germline trimming cut 11 bases from V and 3 bases from J; bases unmatched to any gene: 17. The CDR3 spans 16 residues. CDR1 is MNHNS, CDR2 SASEGT, per germline. For the CDR3, the DNA is TGTGCCGGATCCCGGGACAGGGAAACCACCATCTACGAGCAGTACTTC. It translates to CAGSRDRETTIYEQYF.

This rearrangement joins TRBV27 to TRBJ2-7; TRBD1 matches 8 bases. Germline V lookup: CDR1 MNHEY, CDR2 SMNVEV (reference sequence). The CDR3 runs to 15 residues. The trim removed 5 bases at V and 5 bases at J, leaving 11 bases unmatched. The CDR3 nucleotides are TGTGCCAGCAGTCCCCACGGACAGGGCTTCGACGAGCAGTACTTC. Its translation is CASSPHGQGFDEQYF.

This clonotype was found a few times. The gene calls are TRBV15 and TRBJ2-1; D is undetermined. The germline V gene encodes CDR1 LNHNV and CDR2 YYDKDF (reference sequence). The CDR3 length is 13 residues. The germline V and J ends were trimmed by 0 bases and 9 bases, with 9 bases remaining between them. The CDR3 region has the DNA TGTGCCACCAGCAGAGAGGTGTCGAGTGAGCAGTTCTTC. It translates to CATSREVSSEQFF.

The chain joins TRBV7-8 to TRBJ2-3; a possible D gene is TRBD2 (5 bases). V was pared by 1 base and J by 6 bases, with 23 bases between. There are 18 residues in the CDR3. Germline V CDR1 and CDR2: SGHVS, FQNEAQ. The CDR3 protein is CASSLVGLASYNGDTQYF. CDR3 nucleotides: TGTGCCAGCAGCTTAGTCGGGCTAGCCTCCTACAACGGGGATACGCAGTATTTT.

This clonotype was counted at least ten times. The chain uses TRBV7-2 and TRBJ2-2; 16 bases are shared with TRBD2. The ends lost 6 bases at V and 6 bases at J; junction bases unmatched: 10. This CDR3 has 18 residues. Germline CDR1 reads SGHTA; CDR2 reads FQGNSA. The CDR3 DNA reads TGTGCCAGCAGAGGACCCGGGACTAGCGGGGGGGCCCCCGGGGAGCTGTTTTTT. Its translation: CASRGPGTSGGAPGELFF.

This clonotype was picked up many times. The gene calls are TRBV2 and TRBJ2-1, with D unclear. In germline, CDR1 is SNHLY, CDR2 FYNNEI. V was shortened by 10 bases and J by 4 bases, with 11 bases between the two germline ends. This CDR3 has 12 amino acids. The CDR3 protein is CAIQALYNEQFF. The CDR3, as DNA: TGTGCCATCCAGGCACTTTACAATGAGCAGTTCTTC.

The gene calls are TRBV27 and TRBJ1-4, with D unresolved. Germline V gene lookup returns CDR1 MNHEY and CDR2 SMNVEV (reference sequence). Trimming left V 3 bases short and J 3 bases short, with 14 bases between. The CDR3 loop spans 16 amino acids. The CDR3 bases are TGTGCCAGCAGTTTGGCCTTCAGGAGTTCTAATGAAAAACTGTTTTTT. Translated, it gives CASSLAFRSSNEKLFF.

Turning to this clonotype: One end of the junction does not line up with germline, which may come from a read error. The rearrangement uses TRBV19 and TRBJ1-1, with D hard to call. This CDR3 has 12 amino acids. The germline V gene has CDR1 LNHDA and CDR2 SQIVND (reference sequence). Here the CDR3 DNA reads TGTGCCAGTAGTATGCGGGGTACTGGAGCTTTCTTT. It is translated as CASSMRGTGAFF.

CDR3 residues: CSAATGTTNEKLFF. The CDR3 bases are TGCAGTGCAGCTACCGGGACCACTAATGAAAAACTGTTTTTT. The V gene is TRBV20-1, the J gene TRBJ1-4; a possible D gene is TRBD1 (5 bases). CDR1 and CDR2 (germline): DFQATT, SNEGSKA (reference sequence). This CDR3 region has 14 residues. V lost 6 bases and J 2 bases, leaving 13 bases between the germline ends.

The J gene is TRBJ2-7, the V gene TRBV7-9; TRBD1 matches at 8 bases. V gave up 3 bases and J gave up 5 bases; unmatched junction bases: 9. Per the germline V gene, CDR1 is SEHNR and CDR2 is FQNEAQ (reference sequence). The CDR3 has 15 residues. For the CDR3, the DNA is TGTGCCAGCAGCTTGAGCTCGACAGGGGTCCACGAGCAGTACTTC. This translates into CASSLSSTGVHEQYF.

This clonotype was detected many times. CDR3 nucleotides: TGTGCCAGCAGCACCGGACAGGTTCAGCCCCAGCATTTT. This translates into CASSTGQVQPQHF. The chain couples TRBV7-8 to TRBJ1-5; 7 bases line up with TRBD1. Germline trimming cut 5 bases from V and 6 bases from J; bases unmatched to any gene: 4. Germline V gene data show CDR1 as SGHVS and CDR2 as FQNEAQ. The CDR3 covers 13 residues.

This clonotype was seen at least ten times. This chain connects TRBV4-1 to TRBJ2-2; 12 nucleotides align to TRBD2. CDR1 and CDR2 from the germline V gene are MGHRA and YSYEKL. CDR3 length: 19 residues. Germline trimming cut 0 bases from V and 4 bases from J; bases unmatched to any gene: 9. The CDR3 protein is CASSQDILAGGPGTGELFF. CDR3 DNA: TGCGCCAGCAGCCAAGATATTCTAGCGGGGGGGCCTGGCACCGGGGAGCTGTTTTTT.